This T cell receptor (beta chain) is drawn from a study of blood T cell repertoires in COVID-19. Study-wide context: Nucleic acid was either cDNA or gDNA, and it came from T cells, B-cell-depleted T cells, or PBMCs.

This clone showed up just once. Assay used: immunoSEQ multiplex PCR; TCRdb lists only in-frame clones, some missing. The sample has approximately 300,000 clones; 85% are singletons. The source of this sequence is a woman aged 45 to 65 with active or convalescent COVID-19. The sample consisted of peripheral blood.

This CDR3 reads CASSSYVGQGVNEQFF. In nucleotides, the CDR3 is TGTGCCAGCAGTTCATACGTGGGACAGGGTGTTAATGAGCAGTTCTTC. The gene calls are TRBV27 and TRBJ2-1, with 9 bases lining up with TRBD1. This CDR3 is built from 16 residues. Germline V lookup: CDR1 MNHEY, CDR2 SMNVEV (reference sequence). The ends lost 4 bases at V and 7 bases at J; junction bases unmatched: 11.